This T cell receptor beta chain is from a study of beta chain features in type 1 diabetes. Study conclusions and caveats: A moderate, significant TCRB CDR3 shortening appeared in type 1 diabetes across four CD4+ subsets.

Only a few counts were recorded for this clone. Its matching antigen is unknown. Germline CDR1 is LGHNA and CDR2 is YSLEER. The CDR3 runs 17 residues. J gave up 6 bases and V 0 bases, and 9 bases lay outside the gene matches. Expressed TCRB transcripts were sequenced, since all the RNA that had been isolated was reverse transcribed. Repertoires were generated with immunoSEQ multiplex PCR, while TCRdb's copy carries only in-frame clones and drops some. The sample has 300,000 to 400,000 clones, over 9% seen once. The rearrangement links TRBV4-3 to TRBJ2-1, with 9 positions matching TRBD2. This receptor was obtained from a man in his thirties or forties with type 1 diabetes. The sequenced sample consisted of central memory CD4+ T cells from blood. CDR3 bases: TGCGCCAGCAGCCAAGAGACGTTTGGCGGGAGGGCCAATGAGCAGTTCTTC. Translating gives CASSQETFGGRANEQFF.